The 32 T cell receptor beta chains below all came from one sample that was sequenced in a study of OX40 agonist ivuxolimab in advanced cancers. The repertoire was sequenced with immunoSEQ multiplex PCR; TCRdb's copy has only in-frame clones and lacks some. The sample carries around 54,000 clones, roughly 92% recorded once. The source was CD4+ or CD8+ T cells sorted from blood, collected in a trial of the OX40 agonist ivuxolimab. The receptors come from an adult with an advanced solid tumor such as melanoma, head and neck, liver or kidney cancer.

This clone has only one observation. CDR3 protein: CATRQGGTGELFF. For the CDR3, the DNA is TGTGCCACCCGACAGGGCGGGACCGGGGAGCTGTTTTTT. The chain carries TRBV2 and TRBJ2-2, with 7 bases lining up with TRBD1. Losses at the gene ends were 10 bases for V and 5 bases for J; bases not matched to a gene: 7. Germline V gene sequence: CDR1 SNHLY, CDR2 FYNNEI. The CDR3 has 13 amino acids.

The rearrangement joins TRBV20-1 to TRBJ2-7; 7 positions match TRBD1. The CDR3 length is 10 residues. Germline CDR1 reads DFQATT; CDR2 reads SNEGSKA (reference sequence). The V segment lost 7 bases and the J segment 6 bases; nucleotides outside the gene matches: 3. In nucleotides, the CDR3 is TGCAGTGTTCGGACAGGCGAGCAGTACTTC. Amino acids: CSVRTGEQYF.

The chain recombines TRBV19 with TRBJ1-4; possibly TRBD1 for D (5 bases). V lost 6 bases, J lost 4 bases, and 15 bases lay in between. The CDR3 has 15 amino acids. Germline CDR1 reads LNHDA; CDR2 reads SQIVND (reference sequence). This CDR3 reads CASRTGPALNEKLFF. Here the CDR3 DNA reads TGTGCCAGTAGAACGGGGCCTGCTCTTAATGAAAAACTGTTTTTT.

The chain couples TRBV9 to TRBJ2-2; no clear D. In germline, CDR1 is SGDLS, CDR2 YYNGEE. The CDR3 length is 13 residues. Trimming stripped 5 bases from V and 2 bases from J, with 7 bases between. CDR3 DNA: TGTGCCAGCAGTCCAGGCAACACCGGGGAGCTGTTTTTT. Translation: CASSPGNTGELFF.

The J gene is TRBJ1-5, the V gene TRBV19; D remains ambiguous. The V end lost 11 bases, the J end lost 6 bases, and 11 bases lay between the germline ends. CDR1 is LNHDA, CDR2 SQIVND, per germline (reference sequence). This CDR3 is 11 amino acids long. The CDR3 region is CAVGGIQPQHF. In DNA form, the CDR3 reads TGTGCCGTAGGAGGCATTCAGCCCCAGCATTTT. The variable domain in full, with the rest retrieved from reference TRBV19 and TRBJ1-5, is DGGITQSPKYLFRKEGQNVTLSCEQNLNHDAMYWYRQDPGQGLRLIYYSQIVNDFQKGDIAEGYSVSREKKESFPLTVTSAQKNPTAFYLCAVGGIQPQHFGDGTRLSIL.

The rearrangement links TRBV6-1 to TRBJ2-1; D is possibly TRBD1 (6 bases). CDR3 length: 12 amino acids. Per germline, CDR1 MNHNS and CDR2 SASEGT. Trimming pared 4 bases from V and 9 bases from J, leaving 10 bases between. This chain's CDR3 is CASSATGFEQFF. CDR3 in DNA: TGTGCCAGCAGTGCAACAGGGTTTGAGCAGTTCTTC.

The J gene is TRBJ2-7, the V gene TRBV27; D may be TRBD2 (7 bases). CDR1 MNHEY and CDR2 SMNVEV come from the germline V gene (reference sequence). The CDR3 is 14 residues long. V was trimmed by 6 bases and J by 1 base, leaving 13 bases between them. The CDR3 nucleotides read TGTGCCAGCAGGCCGGGGGGCCGGTCCTACGAGCAGTACTTC. It translates to CASRPGGRSYEQYF.

In its sample, this clone was seen a few times. This CDR3 is also generated by other DNA sequences in the sample. The chain joins TRBV10-2 to TRBJ2-3; possibly TRBD1 for D (5 bases). Looked up from germline, CDR1 is WSHSY and CDR2 is SAAADI. The germline V and J ends were trimmed by 4 bases and 3 bases, with 8 bases remaining between them. The length of the CDR3 is 13 residues. The CDR3 nucleotides are TGCGCCAGCAGTGGGGGCTTAACAGATACGCAGTATTTT. Protein: CASSGGLTDTQYF.

The chain is built from TRBV6-5 and TRBJ2-7; unclear D gene. The CDR3 is made up of 13 amino acids. Looked up from germline, CDR1 is MNHEY and CDR2 is SVGAGI. V lost 3 bases, J lost 2 bases, and 8 bases lay in between. The CDR3 loop reads CASSYDGTYEQYF. The CDR3 bases are TGTGCCAGCAGTTATGACGGAACCTACGAGCAGTACTTC.

The chain carries TRBV11-2 and TRBJ2-5; weak D call: TRBD2 (5 bases). Germline-derived CDR1 and CDR2 are SGHAT and FQNNGV. The V gene lost 1 base and the J gene lost 1 base, with 10 bases spanning the gap. CDR3 length: 15 amino acids. The CDR3 loop reads CASSLGTSLQETQYF. The CDR3 coding sequence is TGTGCCAGCAGCTTAGGGACTTCTCTCCAAGAGACCCAGTACTTC.

This sequence joins TRBV28 and TRBJ2-7; D may be TRBD1 (6 bases). From germline, CDR1 is MDHEN and CDR2 SYDVKM. Trimming stripped 2 bases from V and 0 bases from J, with 17 bases between. CDR3 size: 17 residues. In nucleotides, the CDR3 is TGTGCCAGCAGTTTAAACAGGGACGGGTCCGACTCCTACGAGCAGTACTTC. Protein: CASSLNRDGSDSYEQYF.

The chain recombines TRBV9 with TRBJ2-1, with 9 bases fitting TRBD2. CDR1 and CDR2 from the germline V gene are SGDLS and YYNGEE. This CDR3 is built from 19 residues. After removal of 3 bases from V and 0 bases from J, the junction contained 13 bases not matched to a gene. The CDR3 DNA sequence: TGTGCCAGCAGCGACCCCTGGGAGCGGGGGGCCCACTCCTACAATGAGCAGTTCTTC. Translation: CASSDPWERGAHSYNEQFF.

The chain has TRBV27 and TRBJ2-7; 8 bases line up with TRBD2. Germline loops: CDR1 MNHEY, CDR2 SMNVEV (reference sequence). The CDR3 is made up of 15 amino acids. Trimming took 6 bases from V and 5 from J; bases not matched to a gene: 12. The DNA for the CDR3 is TGTGCCAGCAGAATGGTGGGAGCGGGAGCGGACGAGCAGTACTTC. Its translation: CASRMVGAGADEQYF.

The chain carries TRBV7-9 and TRBJ2-7, with D tentatively TRBD2 (6 bases). Trimming took 10 bases from V and 4 from J, leaving 17 bases between them. CDR3 length: 13 residues. Per the germline V gene, CDR1 is SEHNR and CDR2 is FQNEAQ (reference sequence). The CDR3 nucleotides read TGTGCCATCAACCAGGCAGGGAGGTACGAGCAGTACTTC. Translation gives CAINQAGRYEQYF.

This chain uses TRBV5-6 with TRBJ2-7; 8 positions match TRBD2. CDR3 length: 13 residues. V was clipped by 2 bases and J by 6 bases; unmatched bases: 4. CDR1 SGHDT and CDR2 YYEEEE come from the germline V gene. CDR3 nucleotide sequence: TGTGCCAGCAGCTTACGGGGGGGCGGCGAGCAGTACTTC. It translates to CASSLRGGGEQYF.

A few counts support this clone. The V gene is TRBV15, the J gene TRBJ1-5; D gene uncertain. Germline-derived CDR1 and CDR2 are LNHNV and YYDKDF (reference sequence). Trimming shortened V by 6 bases and J by 1 base, and 10 bases separated the two germline ends. This CDR3 is built from 14 residues. CDR3 in DNA: TGTGCCACCAGGGCCAAATTAAGCAATCAGCCCCAGCATTTT. As protein: CATRAKLSNQPQHF.

CDR3: CASSAQGKGELFF. The DNA for the CDR3 is TGTGCCAGCAGCGCCCAGGGCAAAGGGGAGCTGTTTTTT. The gene calls are TRBV9 and TRBJ2-2; possibly TRBD1 for D (5 bases). The CDR3 is made up of 13 amino acids. V was trimmed by 3 bases and J by 8 bases, leaving 11 bases between them. The germline CDR1 and CDR2 sequences are SGDLS and YYNGEE.

The V call is TRBV5-6, the J call TRBJ2-7; unclear D gene. Trimming took 3 bases from V and 0 from J, leaving 19 bases between them. CDR1 and CDR2 (germline): SGHDT, YYEEEE. This CDR3 comprises 17 residues. The CDR3 nucleotides are TGTGCCAGCAGCTCGATAGACGAAAGACATACCTCCTACGAGCAGTACTTC. Its translation is CASSSIDERHTSYEQYF.

The chain is built from TRBV7-9 and TRBJ2-3; 8 nucleotides line up with TRBD2. The CDR3 covers 14 residues. Trimming at V came to 5 bases and at J to 1 base, leaving 2 bases not matched to a gene. In germline, CDR1 is SEHNR, CDR2 FQNEAQ (reference sequence). CDR3 residues: CASSPTSGTDTQYF. CDR3 nucleotide sequence: TGTGCCAGCAGCCCGACTAGCGGCACAGATACGCAGTATTTT.

V gene TRBV5-6 combines with J gene TRBJ1-3, with 7 bases identical to TRBD1. Trimming at V came to 2 bases and at J to 4 bases, leaving 9 bases not matched to a gene. The CDR3 contains 16 residues. Germline V gene sequence: CDR1 SGHDT, CDR2 YYEEEE. The CDR3 bases are TGTGCCAGCAGCTTCCCCCAGGGGGAGAGGGGAAACACCATATATTTT. Its translation is CASSFPQGERGNTIYF. Full variable domain (remainder filled in from reference TRBV5-6 and TRBJ1-3): DAGVTQSPTHLIKTRGQQVTLRCSPKSGHDTVSWYQQALGQGPQFIFQYYEEEERQRGNFPDRFSGHQFPNYSSELNVNALLLGDSALYLCASSFPQGERGNTIYFGEGSWLTVV.

The rearrangement joins TRBV28 to TRBJ1-2, with D perhaps matching TRBD1 (5 bases). CDR1 is MDHEN, CDR2 SYDVKM, per germline. The CDR3 runs to 16 residues. V lost 2 bases and J lost 2, with 15 bases in between. CDR3 amino acids: CASSLDPPGTNYGYTF. The CDR3 bases are TGTGCCAGCAGTTTAGATCCCCCCGGGACGAACTATGGCTACACCTTC.

The V call is TRBV27, the J call TRBJ2-3; 7 nucleotides agree with TRBD1. The J segment lost 2 bases and the V segment lost 2 bases, leaving 4 bases of the junction unmatched. Germline V CDR1 and CDR2: MNHEY, SMNVEV (reference sequence). The CDR3 contains 15 residues. CDR3 DNA: TGTGCCAGCAGTTTACTTACAGGGGACACAGATACGCAGTATTTT. Translation gives CASSLLTGDTDTQYF.

In this sample, this clone turned up once. The chain recombines TRBV30 with TRBJ1-1, with D unclear. CDR1 GTSNPN and CDR2 SVGIG come from the germline V gene (reference sequence). The CDR3 length is 14 residues. Trimming left V 0 bases short and J 0 bases short, with 8 bases between. The CDR3 loop is CAWSVPGMNTEAFF. CDR3 bases: TGTGCCTGGAGTGTACCGGGGATGAACACTGAAGCTTTCTTT.

This clone has a single count. This chain joins TRBV5-1 and TRBJ2-2; TRBD1 aligns across 7 bases. V shed 0 bases and J 6 bases; nucleotides not matched to a gene: 2. The germline CDR1 and CDR2 sequences are SGHRS and YFSETQ. The CDR3 has 14 residues. CDR3 DNA: TGCGCCAGCAGCTTGGCAGGGGGTGCCGGGGAGCTGTTTTTT. This codes for CASSLAGGAGELFF.

The chain recombines TRBV7-9 with TRBJ2-3, with 8 positions matching TRBD2. The germline V gene encodes CDR1 SEHNR and CDR2 FQNEAQ (reference sequence). The CDR3 is 12 amino acids. V lost 10 bases and J lost 6; bases outside the gene matches: 6. CDR3 amino acids: CATRTSMDTQYF. The CDR3 DNA is TGTGCCACTCGGACTAGCATGGATACGCAGTATTTT.

The chain carries TRBV7-9 and TRBJ2-5, with 9 bases that match TRBD1. The length of the CDR3 is 14 residues. V shed 4 bases and J 5 bases; nucleotides not matched to a gene: 5. Germline loops: CDR1 SEHNR, CDR2 FQNEAQ (reference sequence). The CDR3 sequence is CASSSRQGVETQYF. The CDR3 DNA reads as TGTGCCAGCAGCTCGCGACAGGGGGTGGAGACCCAGTACTTC.

The gene calls are TRBV6-5 and TRBJ2-3; D is unresolved. CDR3 length equals 11 residues. Germline values: CDR1 MNHEY, CDR2 SVGAGI. V was cut by 2 bases and J by 6 bases, with 3 bases left in between. CDR3 in amino acids: CASSYGDTQYF. For the CDR3, the DNA is TGTGCCAGCAGTTACGGGGATACGCAGTATTTT.

This chain connects TRBV7-3 to TRBJ1-1; possible D gene TRBD1, 5 bases. CDR3 length equals 13 residues. Germline CDR1 SGHTA, CDR2 FQGTGA. V was cut by 1 base and J by 4 bases, with 7 bases left in between. CDR3 sequence (DNA): TGTGCCAGCAGCTTAAGGGGGATCACTGAAGCTTTCTTT. This gives the protein CASSLRGITEAFF.

This clone was recorded only once. V is TRBV12-5 and J is TRBJ2-3; the D gene is possibly TRBD2 (6 bases). Trimming removed 0 bases at V and 5 bases at J, with 12 bases between. Germline CDR1 is LGHNT and CDR2 is FRNRAP. This CDR3 is built from 15 residues. The CDR3 loop is CASGLVLASEDTQYF. CDR3 coding DNA: TGTGCTAGTGGTTTGGTGTTGGCTAGCGAAGATACGCAGTATTTT.

The V call is TRBV27, the J call TRBJ2-5, with D unresolved. Looked up from germline, CDR1 is MNHEY and CDR2 is SMNVEV (reference sequence). This CDR3 region has 13 residues. V dropped 5 bases and J dropped 4 bases, with 11 bases sitting between them. This chain's CDR3 is CASSKGYGETQYF. Here the CDR3 DNA reads TGTGCCAGCAGTAAAGGTTATGGAGAGACCCAGTACTTC.

The V gene is TRBV28, the J gene TRBJ2-5; D gene uncertain. CDR1 and CDR2 from the germline V gene are MDHEN and SYDVKM. V gave up 6 bases and J gave up 0 bases, with 8 bases separating them. CDR3 size: 13 residues. The CDR3 reads CASRASHQETQYF. The CDR3 DNA is TGTGCCAGCAGGGCAAGCCACCAAGAGACCCAGTACTTC.

This sequence joins TRBV7-3 and TRBJ2-1, with D hard to call. The CDR3 totals 18 residues. V was pared by 5 bases and J by 4 bases, with 24 bases between. The V gene's germline CDR1 is SGHTA and CDR2 FQGTGA. CDR3 in DNA: TGTGCCAGCAGCGTTACCCCCGAACGCCGACCCATGTACAATGAGCAGTTCTTC. Residues: CASSVTPERRPMYNEQFF. Based on the CDR3 plus reference TRBV7-3 and TRBJ2-1, the full variable domain is GAGVSQTPSNKVTEKGKYVELRCDPISGHTALYWYRQSLGQGPEFLIYFQGTGAADDSGLPNDRFFAVRPEGSVSTLKIQRTERGDSAVYLCASSVTPERRPMYNEQFFGPGTRLTVL.